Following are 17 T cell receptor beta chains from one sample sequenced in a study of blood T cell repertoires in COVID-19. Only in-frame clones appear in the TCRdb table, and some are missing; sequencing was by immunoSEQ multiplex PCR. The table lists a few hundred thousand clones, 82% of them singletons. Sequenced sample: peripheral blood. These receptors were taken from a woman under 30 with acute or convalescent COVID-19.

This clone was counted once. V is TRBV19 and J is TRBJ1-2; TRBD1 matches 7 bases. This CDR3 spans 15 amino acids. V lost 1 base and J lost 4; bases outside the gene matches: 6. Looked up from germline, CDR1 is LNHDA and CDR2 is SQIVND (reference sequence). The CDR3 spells CASSIVPGTAYGYTF. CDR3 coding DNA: TGTGCCAGTAGTATAGTGCCCGGGACAGCCTATGGCTACACCTTC. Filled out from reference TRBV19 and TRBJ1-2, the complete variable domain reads DGGITQSPKYLFRKEGQNVTLSCEQNLNHDAMYWYRQDPGQGLRLIYYSQIVNDFQKGDIAEGYSVSREKKESFPLTVTSAQKNPTAFYLCASSIVPGTAYGYTFGSGTRLTVV.

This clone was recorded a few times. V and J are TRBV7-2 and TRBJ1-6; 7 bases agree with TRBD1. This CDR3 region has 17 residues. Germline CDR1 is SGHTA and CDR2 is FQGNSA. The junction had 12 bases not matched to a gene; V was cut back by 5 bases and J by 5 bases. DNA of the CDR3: TGTGCCAGCAGCGCGGGACAGCCCATGGGGAATAATTCACCCCTCCACTTT. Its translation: CASSAGQPMGNNSPLHF.

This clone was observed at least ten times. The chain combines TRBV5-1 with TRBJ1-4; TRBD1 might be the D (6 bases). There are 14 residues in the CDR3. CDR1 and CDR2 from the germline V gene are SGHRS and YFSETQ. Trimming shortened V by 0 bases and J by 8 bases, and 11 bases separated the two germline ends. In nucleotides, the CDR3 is TGCGCCAGCAGCTTGGGACAGGTAGACGAAAAACTGTTTTTT. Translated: CASSLGQVDEKLFF.

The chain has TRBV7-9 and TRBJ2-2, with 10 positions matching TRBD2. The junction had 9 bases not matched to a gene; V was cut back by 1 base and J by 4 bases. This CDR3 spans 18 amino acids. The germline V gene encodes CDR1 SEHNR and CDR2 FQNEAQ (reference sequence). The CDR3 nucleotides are TGTGCCAGCAGCTTAGAATCAGGTCTAGCGGGAGTCACCGGGGAGCTGTTTTTT. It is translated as CASSLESGLAGVTGELFF.

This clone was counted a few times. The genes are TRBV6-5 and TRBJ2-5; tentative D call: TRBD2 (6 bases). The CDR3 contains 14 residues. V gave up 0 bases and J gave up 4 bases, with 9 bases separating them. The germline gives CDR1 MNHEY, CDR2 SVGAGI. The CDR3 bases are TGTGCCAGCAGTTACTCTGGAGCGGGAGAGACCCAGTACTTC. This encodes CASSYSGAGETQYF.

The DNA of the CDR3 is TGTGCCAGCAGCCTTCCTCCGACAGGAAGCAATCAGCCCCAGCATTTT. Encoded protein: CASSLPPTGSNQPQHF. V is TRBV14 and J is TRBJ1-5; possible D gene TRBD1, 6 bases. There are 16 residues in the CDR3. The V end lost 4 bases, the J end lost 1 base, and 14 bases lay between the germline ends. Germline loops: CDR1 SGHDN, CDR2 FVKESK.

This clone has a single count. The CDR3 coding sequence is TGTGCCAGTACTCACGGCAGGGTCACTGAAGCTTTCTTT. Translating it yields CASTHGRVTEAFF. V and J are TRBV25-1 and TRBJ1-1; tentative D call: TRBD1 (5 bases). Deletions cut 9 bases from V and 4 bases from J, with 15 bases between. Germline V gene data show CDR1 as MGHDK and CDR2 as SYGVNS. CDR3 length: 13 residues.

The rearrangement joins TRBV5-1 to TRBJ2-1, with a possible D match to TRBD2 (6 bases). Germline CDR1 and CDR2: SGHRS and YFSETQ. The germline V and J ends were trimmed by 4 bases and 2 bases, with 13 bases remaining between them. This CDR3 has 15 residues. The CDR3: CASSERVFPYNEQFF. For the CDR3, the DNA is TGCGCCAGCAGCGAGCGGGTCTTTCCCTACAATGAGCAGTTCTTC.

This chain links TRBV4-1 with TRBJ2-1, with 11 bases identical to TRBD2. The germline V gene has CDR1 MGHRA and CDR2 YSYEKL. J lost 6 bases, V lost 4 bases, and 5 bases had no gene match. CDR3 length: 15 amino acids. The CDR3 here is CASSRLGLAANEQFF. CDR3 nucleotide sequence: TGCGCCAGCAGCCGGTTGGGACTAGCGGCCAATGAGCAGTTCTTC.

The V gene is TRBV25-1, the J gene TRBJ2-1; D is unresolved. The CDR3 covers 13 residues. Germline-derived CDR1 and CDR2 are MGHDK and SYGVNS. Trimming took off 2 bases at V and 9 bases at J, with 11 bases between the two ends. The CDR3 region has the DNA TGTGCCAGCAGTGAAGCGTTAGTCTCTGAGCAGTTCTTC. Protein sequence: CASSEALVSEQFF.

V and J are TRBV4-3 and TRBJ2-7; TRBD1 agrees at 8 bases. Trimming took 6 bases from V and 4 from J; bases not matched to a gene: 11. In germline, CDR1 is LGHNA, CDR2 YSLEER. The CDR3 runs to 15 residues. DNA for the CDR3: TGCGCCAGCAGTCCTAGGACAGGGTGGGAGTACGAGCAGTACTTC. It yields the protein CASSPRTGWEYEQYF.

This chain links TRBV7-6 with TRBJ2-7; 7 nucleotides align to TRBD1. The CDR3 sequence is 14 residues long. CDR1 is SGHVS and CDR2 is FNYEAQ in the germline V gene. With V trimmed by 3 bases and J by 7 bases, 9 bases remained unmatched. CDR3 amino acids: CASSLTGPKEEQYF. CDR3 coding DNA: TGTGCCAGCAGCTTGACAGGGCCTAAGGAAGAGCAGTACTTC.

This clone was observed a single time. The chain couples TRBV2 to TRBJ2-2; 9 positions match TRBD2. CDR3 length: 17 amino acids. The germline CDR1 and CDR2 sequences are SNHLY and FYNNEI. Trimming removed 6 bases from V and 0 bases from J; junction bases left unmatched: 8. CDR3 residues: CASSPPSGETNTGELFF. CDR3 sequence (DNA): TGTGCCAGCAGCCCGCCTAGCGGGGAAACGAACACCGGGGAGCTGTTTTTT.

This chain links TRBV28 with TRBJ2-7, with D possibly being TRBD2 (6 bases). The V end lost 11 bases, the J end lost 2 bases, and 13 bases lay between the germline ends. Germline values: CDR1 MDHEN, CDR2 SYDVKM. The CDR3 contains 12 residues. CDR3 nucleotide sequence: TGTGCCGCTCAATCGGGGGCCTACGAGCAGTACTTC. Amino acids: CAAQSGAYEQYF.

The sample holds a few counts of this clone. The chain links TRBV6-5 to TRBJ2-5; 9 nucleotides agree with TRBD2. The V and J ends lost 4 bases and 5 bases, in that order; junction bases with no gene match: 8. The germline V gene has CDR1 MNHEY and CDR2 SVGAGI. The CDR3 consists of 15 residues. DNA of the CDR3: TGTGCCAGCAGTTTCGGGACTAGCCACGCGGAGACCCAGTACTTC. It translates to CASSFGTSHAETQYF.

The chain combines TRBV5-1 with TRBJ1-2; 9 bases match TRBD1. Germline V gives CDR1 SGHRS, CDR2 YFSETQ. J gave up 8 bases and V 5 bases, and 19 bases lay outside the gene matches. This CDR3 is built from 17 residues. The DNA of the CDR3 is TGCGCCAGCAGTTCCGGGACAGGGTTCTTAAATAGTGGAGGCTACACCTTC. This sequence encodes CASSSGTGFLNSGGYTF.

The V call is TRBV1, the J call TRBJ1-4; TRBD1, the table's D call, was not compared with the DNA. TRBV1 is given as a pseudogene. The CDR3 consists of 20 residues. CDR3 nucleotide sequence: TGCACCAGCAGCCAAGTCTCCCTGGGGGACAGGGGGCCTCCTAATGAAAAACTGTTTTTT. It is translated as CTSSQVSLGDRGPPNEKLFF.